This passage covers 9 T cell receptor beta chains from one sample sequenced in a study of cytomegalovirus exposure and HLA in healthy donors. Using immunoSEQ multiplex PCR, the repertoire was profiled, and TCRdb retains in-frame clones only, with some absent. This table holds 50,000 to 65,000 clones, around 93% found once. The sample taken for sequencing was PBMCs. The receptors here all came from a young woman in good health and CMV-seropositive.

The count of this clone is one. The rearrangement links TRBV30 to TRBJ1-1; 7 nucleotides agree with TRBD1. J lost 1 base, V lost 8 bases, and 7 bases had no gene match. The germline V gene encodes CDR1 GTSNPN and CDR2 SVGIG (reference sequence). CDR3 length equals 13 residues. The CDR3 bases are TGTGCCAAGCGGACAGGAGGGAACACTGAAGCTTTCTTT. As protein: CAKRTGGNTEAFF.

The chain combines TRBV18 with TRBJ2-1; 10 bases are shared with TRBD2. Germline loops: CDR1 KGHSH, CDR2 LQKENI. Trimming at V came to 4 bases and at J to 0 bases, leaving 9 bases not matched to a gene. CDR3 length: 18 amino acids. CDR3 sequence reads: CASSLRTSGPYSYNEQFF. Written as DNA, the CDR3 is TGTGCCAGCTCACTAAGGACTAGCGGTCCCTACTCCTACAATGAGCAGTTCTTC. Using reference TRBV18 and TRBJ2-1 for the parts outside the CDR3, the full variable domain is NAGVMQNPRHLVRRRGQEARLRCSPMKGHSHVYWYRQLPEEGLKFMVYLQKENIIDESGMPKERFSAEFPKEGPSILRIQQVVRGDSAAYFCASSLRTSGPYSYNEQFFGPGTRLTVL.

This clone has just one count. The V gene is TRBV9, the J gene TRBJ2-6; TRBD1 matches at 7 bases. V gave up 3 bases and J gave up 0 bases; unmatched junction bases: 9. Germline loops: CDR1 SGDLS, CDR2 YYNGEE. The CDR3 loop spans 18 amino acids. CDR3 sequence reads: CASSDNRGPYSGANVLTF. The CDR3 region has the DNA TGTGCCAGCAGCGACAACAGGGGCCCCTACTCTGGGGCCAACGTCCTGACTTTC.

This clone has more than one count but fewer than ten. The chain's CDR3 is CASSVDRGREELFF. The DNA of the CDR3 is TGTGCCAGCAGTGTAGACAGGGGACGTGAGGAACTGTTTTTT. The chain combines TRBV2 with TRBJ1-4, with 8 bases aligning to TRBD1. This CDR3 is 14 amino acids long. The junction had 10 bases not matched to a gene; V was cut back by 4 bases and J by 12 bases. Germline V gene sequence: CDR1 SNHLY, CDR2 FYNNEI.

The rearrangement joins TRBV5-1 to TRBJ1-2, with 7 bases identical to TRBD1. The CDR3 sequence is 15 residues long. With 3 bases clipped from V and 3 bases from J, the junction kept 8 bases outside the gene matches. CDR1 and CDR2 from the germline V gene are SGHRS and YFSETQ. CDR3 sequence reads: CASSSTLDRDYGYTF. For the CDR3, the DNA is TGCGCCAGCAGCTCTACCCTCGACAGGGACTATGGCTACACCTTC.

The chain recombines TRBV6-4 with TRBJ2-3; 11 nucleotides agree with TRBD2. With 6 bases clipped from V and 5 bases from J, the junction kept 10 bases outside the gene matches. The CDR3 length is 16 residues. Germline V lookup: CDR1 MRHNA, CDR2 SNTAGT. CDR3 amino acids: CASSLPLAGGVDTQYF. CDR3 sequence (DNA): TGTGCCAGCAGCTTACCTCTAGCGGGAGGAGTAGATACGCAGTATTTT.

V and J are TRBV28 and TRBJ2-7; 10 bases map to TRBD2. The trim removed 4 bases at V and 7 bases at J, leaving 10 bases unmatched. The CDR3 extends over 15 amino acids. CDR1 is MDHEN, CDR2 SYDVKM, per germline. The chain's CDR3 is CASSSNAAGGGEQYF. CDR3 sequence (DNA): TGTGCCAGCAGTTCGAACGCAGCGGGAGGGGGTGAGCAGTACTTC.

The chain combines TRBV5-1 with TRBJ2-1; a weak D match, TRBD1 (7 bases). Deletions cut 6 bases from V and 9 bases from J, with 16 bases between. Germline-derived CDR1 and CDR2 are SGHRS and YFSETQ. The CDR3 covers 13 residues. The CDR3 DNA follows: TGCGCCAGCACCTCGACAGGGCGGGGTGAGCAGTTCTTC. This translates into CASTSTGRGEQFF.

In nucleotides, the CDR3 is TGTGCCAGCAGCGTAACTAGAACTCTTATGTCTAATGAAAAACTGTTTTTT. It yields the protein CASSVTRTLMSNEKLFF. The chain carries TRBV7-2 and TRBJ1-4, with D unresolved. The CDR3 contains 17 residues. Germline values: CDR1 SGHTA, CDR2 FQGNSA. Trimming took off 5 bases at V and 3 bases at J, with 19 bases between the two ends.